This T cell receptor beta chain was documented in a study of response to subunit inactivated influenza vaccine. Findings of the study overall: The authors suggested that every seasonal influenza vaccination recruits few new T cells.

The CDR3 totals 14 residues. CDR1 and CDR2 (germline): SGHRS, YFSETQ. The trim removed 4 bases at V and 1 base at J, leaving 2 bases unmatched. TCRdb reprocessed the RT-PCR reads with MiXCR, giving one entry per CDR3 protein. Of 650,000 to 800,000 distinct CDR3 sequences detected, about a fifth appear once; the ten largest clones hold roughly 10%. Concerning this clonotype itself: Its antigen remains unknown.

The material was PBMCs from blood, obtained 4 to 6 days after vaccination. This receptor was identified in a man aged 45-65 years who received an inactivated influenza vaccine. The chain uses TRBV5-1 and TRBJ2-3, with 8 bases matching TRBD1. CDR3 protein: CASSMGQGTDTQYF. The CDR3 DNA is TGCGCCAGCAGCATGGGACAGGGCACAGATACGCAGTATTTT.